This TCR beta chain was sequenced for a study of blood T cell repertoires in COVID-19. Data came from immunoSEQ multiplex PCR; TCRdb stores just in-frame clones and leaves some out. Of approximately 190,000 clones listed, approximately 84% were seen once; the top ten hold 6% to 8%. The TCR comes from a human donor with acute or convalescent COVID-19. The donor label of this sample is uncertain. The sequenced sample was peripheral blood.

The CDR3 sequence is CASSIGLEVYEQYF. DNA for the CDR3: TGTGCCAGCAGCATCGGACTGGAAGTTTACGAGCAGTACTTC. The chain carries TRBV5-5 and TRBJ2-7, with a tentative D call TRBD2 (5 bases). Germline V lookup: CDR1 SGHKS, CDR2 YYEKEE (reference sequence). V lost 4 bases to trimming and J lost 4 bases, with 15 bases between them. This CDR3 comprises 14 residues.